The present T cell receptor (beta chain) was sequenced within a study of T cell responses to AZD1222 COVID-19 vaccine (dated by TCRdb to 2020 to 2022). Regarding the complete study: Because spike-specific TCR depth and breadth did not differ between the two schedules, AZD1222 recipients who got a second dose at roughly 4 weeks were pooled with those who got a second dose at roughly 12 weeks. A total of over 230 trial participants underwent TCR sequencing, of whom around 200 received two doses of AZD1222 and around 26 received two doses of the MenACWY control vaccine. Trial participants were enrolled by age into subgroups of 18-55, 56-69 and 70-plus years, and about 150, 27 and 61 TCR-sequenced participants, respectively, were included in these subgroups. Study-level results and caveats: Conclusions about previously exposed vaccinees are limited because only a handful of AZD1222 recipients were SARS-CoV-2 seropositive at baseline. CD4 TCRs associated with the vaccine covered the entire spike protein, and the dominant responses were in regions 160-218 and 743-854. The 56-69-year group was small, and its depth increase did not reach significance, likely because of low power. Participants were mostly white British and included more females than males, and it was suggested by the authors that clonal diversity may have been underestimated. Because no day 14 peak-response samples were available, repertoires were characterized only after the peak T cell response. A significant rise in spike-specific TCR breadth and depth was observed after two AZD1222 doses relative to day 0 and relative to MenACWY recipients. Epitopes outside the regions mutated in the B.1.351 and B.1.1.7 variants were reportedly recognized by nearly half of the unique spike-specific TCRs.

The CDR3 regions of human TCRbeta chains were subjected to immunosequencing. In the source study's methods: TCRs in the repertoires were compared against a reference library of SARS-CoV-2-specific TCRs that had been generated with the MIRA antigen-specificity platform. Breadth meant the fraction of unique TCRs that were SARS-CoV-2-associated, whereas depth meant the fraction of total T cells that were SARS-CoV-2-associated. Using the MIRA data, each spike-specific TCR was assigned both to the spike region to which the TCR was reactive and to a CD4 or CD8 class. Log10-transformed breadth and depth values were compared by one-way ANOVA with Sidak's multiple comparisons tests. This immuneACCESS table, as held by TCRdb, lists in-frame sequences with V and J called but not all clones. Of the missing ones, under half trace to an unresolved V gene in checked studies; the others have no known cause. For V, J and clone size, that table is used; D and trimming come from the DNA. The sample yields tens of thousands of clones; roughly 90% were counted once. The ten largest make up 3% of the sample.

Details on this clone: It has no known antigen specificity. Nothing much larger sits one base from this clone, and base qualities are not available.

The meaning of the sample's time point label: baseline before first vaccination. The vaccinee samples were drawn from two UK trials, COV001 and COV002, one of which was a single-blind randomized controlled phase 2/3 trial testing AZD1222 (ChAdOx1 nCoV-19) in healthy adults. For TCRbeta chain sequencing, PBMC samples from trial participants were taken at day 0 and at day 28 after the second dose. The CDR3 starts with the cysteine, ends with the phenylalanine, and has 12 residues. Only the CDR3 region is kept as DNA, spanning 36 bases read in frame from base 1. For this chain, trimming is 3 bases at the V end and 8 bases at the J end, and the number of junction bases without a gene match is 4.

The TCR comes from an adult in good health. Recombination joined TRBV12-3 or TRBV12-4 with TRBJ2-7; 7 middle bases align to TRBD1. The sample in question was peripheral blood, obtained on day 0 of AZD1222 vaccination. CDR3 region: CASSFQGDKQYF. In nucleotide form, the sequence is TGTGCCAGCAGTTTTCAGGGGGACAAGCAGTACTTC.